These 27 T cell receptor beta chains came from one sample sequenced in a study of cytomegalovirus exposure and HLA in healthy donors (dated by TCRdb to the late 2010s). Library creation used the immunoSEQ multiplex PCR assay. The multiplex PCR relied on a mix of 60 forward primers for TCR Vbeta segments and 13 reverse primers for TCR Jbeta segments. TCRdb carries this immuneACCESS record with in-frame sequences only. Its versions omit some clonotypes, under half of them owing to an unresolved V gene in the studies checked, with the rest unexplained. This sample is represented by 75,000 to 85,000 clones; over 60% of them were singletons. 0.9% to 1.2% of the sample is taken by the ten largest. Sequenced sample: PBMCs. The receptor source for this set is a male donor in good health and CMV-seronegative.

This clone appeared a single time. The J gene is TRBJ1-5, the V gene TRBV30, with a weak D call TRBD1 (6 bases). Per germline, CDR1 GTSNPN and CDR2 SVGIG (reference sequence). V shed 2 bases and J shed 0 bases, with 23 bases lying between them. The CDR3 has 19 amino acids. Here the CDR3 DNA reads TGTGCCTGGAGTCCTTTTTCAGGGGACCTTTTTAATAGCAATCAGCCCCAGCATTTT. Translated: CAWSPFSGDLFNSNQPQHF.

The chain carries TRBV7-9 and TRBJ1-1; the D gene is possibly TRBD1 (5 bases). This CDR3 contains 15 residues. Germline V CDR1 and CDR2: SEHNR, FQNEAQ (reference sequence). V gave up 1 base and J gave up 7 bases, with 16 bases separating them. In DNA form, the CDR3 reads TGTGCCAGCAGCTTAGTGGCAGGGAGGGAACTTGAAGCTTTCTTT. Its translation is CASSLVAGRELEAFF.

V and J are TRBV7-3 and TRBJ2-2, with no clear D. The germline V gene encodes CDR1 SGHTA and CDR2 FQGTGA. V dropped 4 bases and J dropped 0 bases, with 12 bases sitting between them. This CDR3 region has 16 residues. CDR3 residues: CASSSKNDANTGELFF. The CDR3 bases are TGTGCCAGCAGCTCTAAAAACGATGCGAACACCGGGGAGCTGTTTTTT. The entire variable domain, with the rest obtained from reference TRBV7-3 and TRBJ2-2, is as follows: GAGVSQTPSNKVTEKGKYVELRCDPISGHTALYWYRQSLGQGPEFLIYFQGTGAADDSGLPNDRFFAVRPEGSVSTLKIQRTERGDSAVYLCASSSKNDANTGELFFGEGSRLTVL.

This chain uses TRBV6-5 with TRBJ2-1; TRBD1 matches at 7 bases. Germline values: CDR1 MNHEY, CDR2 SVGAGI. J gave up 3 bases and V 5 bases, and 7 bases lay outside the gene matches. The CDR3 sequence is 15 residues long. The CDR3 is CASSTKQGLYNEQFF. CDR3 coding DNA: TGTGCCAGCAGTACAAAACAGGGGCTCTACAATGAGCAGTTCTTC.

This chain links TRBV30 with TRBJ2-7, with D perhaps TRBD2 (6 bases). The germline V gene encodes CDR1 GTSNPN and CDR2 SVGIG (reference sequence). The V and J ends lost 4 bases and 6 bases respectively, with 16 bases between them. This CDR3 spans 13 amino acids. The CDR3 sequence: CAWTPVAAGEQYF. CDR3 coding DNA: TGTGCCTGGACCCCAGTAGCGGCGGGCGAGCAGTACTTC.

V usage is TRBV5-6 and J usage is TRBJ2-5; possible D gene TRBD1, 5 bases. V was pared by 3 bases and J by 3 bases, with 15 bases between. CDR3 length: 15 amino acids. The V gene's germline CDR1 is SGHDT and CDR2 YYEEEE. The DNA for the CDR3 is TGTGCCAGCAGCTCCCTGACAGAAAGGAAAGAGACCCAGTACTTC. The encoded protein is CASSSLTERKETQYF.

The chain joins TRBV5-1 to TRBJ2-1; 7 nucleotides line up with TRBD2. This CDR3 has 16 amino acids. The V gene end was trimmed by 7 bases and the J gene end by 4 bases; junction bases not matched to a gene: 14. From germline, CDR1 is SGHRS and CDR2 YFSETQ. The CDR3 sequence: CASGGGTLGGYNEQFF. The CDR3 DNA reads as TGCGCCAGCGGCGGGGGTACACTGGGGGGTTACAATGAGCAGTTCTTC.

The chain's CDR3 is CASSPLGLAEETQYF. Here the CDR3 DNA reads TGTGCCAGCTCACCACTCGGACTAGCGGAAGAGACCCAGTACTTC. The chain employs TRBV18 and TRBJ2-5; 10 positions agree with TRBD2. This CDR3 spans 15 amino acids. V was pared by 1 base and J by 3 bases, with 2 bases of the junction left unmatched. CDR1 and CDR2 (germline): KGHSH, LQKENI.

The chain employs TRBV27 and TRBJ2-1; 13 bases match TRBD2. The CDR3 runs 15 residues. Germline V gene sequence: CDR1 MNHEY, CDR2 SMNVEV (reference sequence). The ends lost 6 bases at V and 9 bases at J; junction bases unmatched: 8. CDR3 in DNA: TGTGCCAGCAGCCCCGGGACTAGCGGGATCGGTGAGCAGTTCTTC. It encodes CASSPGTSGIGEQFF.

The rearrangement uses TRBV21-1 and TRBJ1-6; the table names TRBD1, a call not compared with the DNA. TRBV21-1 is an annotated pseudogene. There are 18 residues in the CDR3. The chain's CDR3 is CASTSTRTDGPYNSPLHF. The DNA of the CDR3 is TGTGCCAGCACCTCTACCCGGACAGACGGACCCTATAATTCACCCCTCCACTTT.

The genes are TRBV6-5 and TRBJ2-5; TRBD1 aligns across 9 bases. J lost 4 bases, V lost 9 bases, and 3 bases had no gene match. Germline values: CDR1 MNHEY, CDR2 SVGAGI. This CDR3 contains 12 residues. The CDR3 here is CASLDRGETQYF. CDR3 sequence (DNA): TGTGCCAGTCTGGACAGGGGAGAGACCCAGTACTTC.

The genes are TRBV9 and TRBJ1-3; 7 bases align to TRBD1. Germline-derived CDR1 and CDR2 are SGDLS and YYNGEE. J was trimmed by 4 bases and V by 4 bases; bases with no gene match: 11. The CDR3 is 16 residues long. The CDR3 spells CASSFRTGVAGNTIYF. CDR3 bases: TGTGCCAGCAGCTTCCGAACAGGGGTAGCAGGAAACACCATATATTTT.

The genes are TRBV10-3 and TRBJ2-5; 11 nucleotides align to TRBD2. The J segment lost 2 bases and the V segment lost 10 bases, leaving 21 bases of the junction unmatched. CDR3 length: 19 amino acids. Germline V gene data show CDR1 as ENHRY and CDR2 as SYGVKD. CDR3 DNA: TGTGCCACCCACTTTGTACCCCTACTAGCGGGGGCCGTTCAAGAGACCCAGTACTTC. It yields the protein CATHFVPLLAGAVQETQYF.

The genes are TRBV19 and TRBJ1-1, with a weak D call TRBD1 (5 bases). The CDR3 covers 16 residues. CDR1 LNHDA and CDR2 SQIVND come from the germline V gene (reference sequence). Trimming pared 1 base from V and 1 base from J, leaving 13 bases between. The CDR3 DNA reads TGTGCCAGTAGTATAGTTTCACCCAGGGAGAACACTGAAGCTTTCTTT. Its protein is CASSIVSPRENTEAFF.

The gene calls are TRBV7-2 and TRBJ2-7; 8 nucleotides line up with TRBD1. CDR1 and CDR2 (germline): SGHTA, FQGNSA. There are 15 residues in the CDR3. The J segment lost 3 bases and the V segment lost 0 bases, leaving 4 bases of the junction unmatched. The CDR3 DNA follows: TGTGCCAGCAGCTTAGCCCCCGGGACAGGCTACGAGCAGTACTTC. Its translation: CASSLAPGTGYEQYF.

The CDR3 DNA reads as TGTGCCAGTAGTACCACCGGGACTAGCGGGAACAATGAGCAGTTCTTC. Its protein product is CASSTTGTSGNNEQFF. The V and J genes are TRBV19 and TRBJ2-1; 13 nucleotides line up with TRBD2. Germline V gene lookup returns CDR1 LNHDA and CDR2 SQIVND (reference sequence). The ends lost 4 bases at V and 5 bases at J; junction bases unmatched: 5. The CDR3 covers 16 residues.

CDR3 DNA sequence: TGTGCCAGCTCACCGCGCCAAAACTCCTACGAGCAGTACTTC. Its translation is CASSPRQNSYEQYF. The rearrangement links TRBV18 to TRBJ2-7; D not certain. The V end lost 3 bases, the J end lost 0 bases, and 9 bases lay between the germline ends. Germline-derived CDR1 and CDR2 are KGHSH and LQKENI. The CDR3 is 14 residues long.

This clone has only a few counts. The chain uses TRBV6-6 and TRBJ1-2; D is ambiguous. Trimming took 5 bases from V and 2 from J, leaving 12 bases between them. The CDR3 extends over 14 amino acids. The germline V gene has CDR1 MNHNY and CDR2 SVGAGI (reference sequence). This chain's CDR3 is CASSQRTGNYGYTF. In DNA, the CDR3 is TGTGCCAGCAGTCAACGGACGGGGAACTATGGCTACACCTTC.

This chain links TRBV6-1 with TRBJ1-1, with D uncertain. Germline V gene data show CDR1 as MNHNS and CDR2 as SASEGT. V lost 8 bases to trimming and J lost 5 bases, with 15 bases between them. The CDR3 length is 13 residues. CDR3 region: CASRPLSWTEAFF. The CDR3 bases are TGTGCCAGCCGACCACTAAGTTGGACTGAAGCTTTCTTT.

This rearrangement joins TRBV9 to TRBJ1-2, with TRBD1 matching 9 bases. Per the germline V gene, CDR1 is SGDLS and CDR2 is YYNGEE. J was trimmed by 2 bases and V by 3 bases; bases with no gene match: 2. The CDR3 covers 14 residues. CDR3 sequence reads: CASSGTGENYGYTF. The DNA for the CDR3 is TGTGCCAGCAGCGGGACAGGGGAGAACTATGGCTACACCTTC. The full variable domain, in which reference TRBV9 and TRBJ1-2 provide the parts outside the CDR3, is DSGVTQTPKHLITATGQRVTLRCSPRSGDLSVYWYQQSLDQGLQFLIQYYNGEERAKGNILERFSAQQFPDLHSELNLSSLELGDSALYFCASSGTGENYGYTFGSGTRLTVV.

The chain recombines TRBV6-5 with TRBJ2-5; no clear D. The CDR3 has 13 amino acids. Germline CDR1 MNHEY, CDR2 SVGAGI. Trimming took 4 bases from V and 2 from J, leaving 8 bases between them. This CDR3 is CASSWSQQETQYF. DNA of the CDR3: TGTGCCAGCAGTTGGAGCCAGCAAGAGACCCAGTACTTC.

This clone was picked up a small number of times. This chain links TRBV6-5 with TRBJ1-5; TRBD1 aligns across 9 bases. V shed 6 bases, J shed 3 bases, and the junction held 6 bases outside the gene matches. This CDR3 contains 15 residues. Germline CDR1 and CDR2: MNHEY and SVGAGI. The DNA for the CDR3 is TGTGCCAGCAGACCGGGACAGGGCGTCAATCAGCCCCAGCATTTT. Amino acids: CASRPGQGVNQPQHF.

The chain has TRBV2 and TRBJ1-2; TRBD1 agrees at 8 bases. The germline gives CDR1 SNHLY, CDR2 FYNNEI. This CDR3 is 13 amino acids long. Trimming took 7 bases from V and 4 from J; bases not matched to a gene: 5. The CDR3 is CASNLGQGYGYTF. The DNA for the CDR3 is TGTGCCAGCAACCTAGGACAGGGCTATGGCTACACCTTC.

The V call is TRBV28, the J call TRBJ2-7; TRBD1 aligns across 7 bases. This CDR3 spans 13 amino acids. Trimming took 5 bases from V and 4 from J; bases not matched to a gene: 5. From germline, CDR1 is MDHEN and CDR2 SYDVKM. CDR3 amino acids: CASSLSRGYEQYF. The CDR3 DNA is TGTGCCAGCAGTCTGTCCAGGGGGTACGAGCAGTACTTC. The complete variable domain, with remaining parts taken from reference TRBV28 and TRBJ2-7, reads DVKVTQSSRYLVKRTGEKVFLECVQDMDHENMFWYRQDPGLGLRLIYFSYDVKMKEKGDIPEGYSVSREKKERFSLILESASTNQTSMYLCASSLSRGYEQYFGPGTRLTVT.

The chain combines TRBV19 with TRBJ1-4; unclear D gene. With 3 bases removed from V and 7 bases from J, the gap between germline ends came to 21 bases. The germline V gene encodes CDR1 LNHDA and CDR2 SQIVND (reference sequence). The CDR3 extends over 17 amino acids. This CDR3 is CASSIRLGALTLEKLFF. CDR3 coding DNA: TGTGCCAGTAGTATCAGGTTGGGCGCTCTCACGCTTGAAAAACTGTTTTTT.

This clone was seen just once. The same CDR3 can be traced to other DNA sequences in this sample. The chain links TRBV5-1 to TRBJ1-5; D is ambiguous. The CDR3 is made up of 15 amino acids. Trimming removed 0 bases at V and 1 base at J, with 8 bases between. CDR1 and CDR2 (germline): SGHRS, YFSETQ. The CDR3 sequence: CASSLGAGSNQPQHF. In DNA form, the CDR3 reads TGCGCCAGCAGCTTGGGTGCCGGGAGCAATCAGCCCCAGCATTTT. Using reference TRBV5-1 and TRBJ1-5 for the parts outside the CDR3, the full variable domain is KAGVTQTPRYLIKTRGQQVTLSCSPISGHRSVSWYQQTPGQGLQFLFEYFSETQRNKGNFPGRFSGRQFSNSRSEMNVSTLELGDSALYLCASSLGAGSNQPQHFGDGTRLSIL.

The V gene is TRBV7-9, the J gene TRBJ2-2; D perhaps matches TRBD2 (6 bases). Germline CDR1 is SEHNR and CDR2 is FQNEAQ (reference sequence). V was cut by 6 bases and J by 6 bases, with 17 bases left in between. The CDR3 has 15 residues. The DNA of the CDR3 is TGTGCCAGCAGACTCCTCTCCGGGGGTTCCGGGGAGCTGTTTTTT. Its translation is CASRLLSGGSGELFF.